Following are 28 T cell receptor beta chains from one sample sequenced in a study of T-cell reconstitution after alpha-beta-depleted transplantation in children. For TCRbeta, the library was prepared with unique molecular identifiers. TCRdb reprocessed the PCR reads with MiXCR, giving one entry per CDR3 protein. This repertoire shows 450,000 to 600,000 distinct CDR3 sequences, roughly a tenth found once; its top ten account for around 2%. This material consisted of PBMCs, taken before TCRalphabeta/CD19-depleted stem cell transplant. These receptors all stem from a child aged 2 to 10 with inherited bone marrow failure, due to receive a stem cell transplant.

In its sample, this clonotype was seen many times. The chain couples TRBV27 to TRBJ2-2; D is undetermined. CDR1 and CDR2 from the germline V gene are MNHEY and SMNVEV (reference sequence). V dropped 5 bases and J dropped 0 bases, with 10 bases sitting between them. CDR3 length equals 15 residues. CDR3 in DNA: TGTGCCAGCAGTCCTTACAACGCGAACACCGGGGAGCTGTTTTTT. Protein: CASSPYNANTGELFF.

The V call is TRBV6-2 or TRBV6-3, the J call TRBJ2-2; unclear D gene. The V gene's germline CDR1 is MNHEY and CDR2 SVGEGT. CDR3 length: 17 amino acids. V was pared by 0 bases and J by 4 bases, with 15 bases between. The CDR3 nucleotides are TGTGCCAGCAGTTACTCGAGGCAGCCTCGAGCCACCGGGGAGCTGTTTTTT. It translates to CASSYSRQPRATGELFF.

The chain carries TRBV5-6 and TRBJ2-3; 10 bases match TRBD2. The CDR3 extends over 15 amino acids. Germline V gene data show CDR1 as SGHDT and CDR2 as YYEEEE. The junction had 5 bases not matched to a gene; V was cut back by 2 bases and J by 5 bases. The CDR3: CASSFSGRGGDTQYF. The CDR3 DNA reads TGTGCCAGCAGCTTCAGCGGGAGGGGTGGAGATACGCAGTATTTT.

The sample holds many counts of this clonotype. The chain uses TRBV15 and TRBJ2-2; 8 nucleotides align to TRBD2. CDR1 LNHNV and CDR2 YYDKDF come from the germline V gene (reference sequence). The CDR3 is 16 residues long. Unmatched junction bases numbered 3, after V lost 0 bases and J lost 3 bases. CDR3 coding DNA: TGTGCCACCAGCAGAGATACGGGAGGGTACACCGGGGAGCTGTTTTTT. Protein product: CATSRDTGGYTGELFF.

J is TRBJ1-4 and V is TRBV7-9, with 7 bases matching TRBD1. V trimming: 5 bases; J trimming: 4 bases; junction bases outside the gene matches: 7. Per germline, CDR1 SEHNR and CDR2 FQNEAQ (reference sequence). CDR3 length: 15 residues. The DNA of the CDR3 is TGTGCCAGCAGCCCCAGACAGGGCCTTAATGAAAAACTGTTTTTT. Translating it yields CASSPRQGLNEKLFF.

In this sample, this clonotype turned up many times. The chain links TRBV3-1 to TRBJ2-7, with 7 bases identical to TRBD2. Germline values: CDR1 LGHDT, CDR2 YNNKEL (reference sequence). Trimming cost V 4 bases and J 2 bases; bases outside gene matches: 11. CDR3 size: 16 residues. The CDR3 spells CASSLTGTTHPYEQYF. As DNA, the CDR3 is TGTGCCAGCAGCCTTACCGGGACTACCCATCCCTACGAGCAGTACTTC.

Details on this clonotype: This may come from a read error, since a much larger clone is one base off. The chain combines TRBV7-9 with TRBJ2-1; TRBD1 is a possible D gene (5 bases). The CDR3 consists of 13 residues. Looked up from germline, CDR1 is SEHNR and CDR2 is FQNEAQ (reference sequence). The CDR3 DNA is TGTGCCAGCAGCTTCCTAACGGACAATGATCAGTTCTTC. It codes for CASSFLTDNDQFF.

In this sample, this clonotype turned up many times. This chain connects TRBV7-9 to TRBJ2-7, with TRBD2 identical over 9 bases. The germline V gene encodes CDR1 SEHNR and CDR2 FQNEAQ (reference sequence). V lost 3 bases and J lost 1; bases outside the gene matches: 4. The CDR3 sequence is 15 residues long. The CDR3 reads CASSLVTSGSYEQYF. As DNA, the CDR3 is TGTGCCAGCAGCTTGGTGACTAGCGGATCCTACGAGCAGTACTTC. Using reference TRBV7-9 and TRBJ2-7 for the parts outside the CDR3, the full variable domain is DTGVSQNPRHKITKRGQNVTFRCDPISEHNRLYWYRQTLGQGPEFLTYFQNEAQLEKSRLLSDRFSAERPKGSFSTLEIQRTEQGDSAMYLCASSLVTSGSYEQYFGPGTRLTVT.

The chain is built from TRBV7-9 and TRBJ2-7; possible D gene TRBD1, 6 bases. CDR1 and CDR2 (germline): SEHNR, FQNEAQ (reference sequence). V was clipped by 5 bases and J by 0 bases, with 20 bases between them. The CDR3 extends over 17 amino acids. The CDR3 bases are TGTGCCAGCAGCCCGGGGACACTCCGAAGGTCCTCCTACGAGCAGTACTTC. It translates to CASSPGTLRRSSYEQYF.

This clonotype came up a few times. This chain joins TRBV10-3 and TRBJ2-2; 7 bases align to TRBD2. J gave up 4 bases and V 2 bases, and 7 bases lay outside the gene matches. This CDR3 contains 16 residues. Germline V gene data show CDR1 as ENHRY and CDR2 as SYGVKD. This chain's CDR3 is CAISEQVAGATGELFF. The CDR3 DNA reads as TGTGCCATCAGTGAGCAGGTAGCGGGTGCCACCGGGGAGCTGTTTTTT.

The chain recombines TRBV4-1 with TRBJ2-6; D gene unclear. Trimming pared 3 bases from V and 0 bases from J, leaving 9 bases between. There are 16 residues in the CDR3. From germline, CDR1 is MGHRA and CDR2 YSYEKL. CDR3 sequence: CASSHVDGSGANVLTF. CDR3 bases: TGCGCCAGCAGCCACGTAGACGGCTCTGGGGCCAACGTCCTGACTTTC.

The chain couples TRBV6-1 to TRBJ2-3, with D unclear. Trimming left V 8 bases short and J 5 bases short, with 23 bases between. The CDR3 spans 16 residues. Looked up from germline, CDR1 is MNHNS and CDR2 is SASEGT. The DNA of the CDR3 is TGTGCCAGCCCCACTACAAAAAAGAAATTTTTAGATACGCAGTATTTT. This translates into CASPTTKKKFLDTQYF.

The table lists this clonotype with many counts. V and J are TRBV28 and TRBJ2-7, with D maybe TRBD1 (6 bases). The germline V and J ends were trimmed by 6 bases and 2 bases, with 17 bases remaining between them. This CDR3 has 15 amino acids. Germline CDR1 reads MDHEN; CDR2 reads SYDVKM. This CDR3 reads CASSKTGVLTYEQYF. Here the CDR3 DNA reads TGTGCCAGCAGCAAGACAGGTGTCCTTACCTACGAGCAGTACTTC.

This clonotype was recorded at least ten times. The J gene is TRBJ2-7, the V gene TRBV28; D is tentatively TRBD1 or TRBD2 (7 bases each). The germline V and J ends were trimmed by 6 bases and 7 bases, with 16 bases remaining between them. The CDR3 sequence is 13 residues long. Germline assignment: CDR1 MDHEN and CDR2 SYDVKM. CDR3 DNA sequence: TGTGCCAGCAGAGAGGGAGGGGACAGAGAGCAGTACTTC. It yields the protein CASREGGDREQYF.

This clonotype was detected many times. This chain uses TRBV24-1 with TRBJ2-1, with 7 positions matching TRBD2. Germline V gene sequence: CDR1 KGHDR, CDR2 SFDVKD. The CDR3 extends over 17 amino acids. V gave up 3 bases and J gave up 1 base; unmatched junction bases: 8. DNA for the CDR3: TGTGCCACCAGTGATGTAACCGCTAGCGGTTCCTACAATGAGCAGTTCTTC. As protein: CATSDVTASGSYNEQFF.

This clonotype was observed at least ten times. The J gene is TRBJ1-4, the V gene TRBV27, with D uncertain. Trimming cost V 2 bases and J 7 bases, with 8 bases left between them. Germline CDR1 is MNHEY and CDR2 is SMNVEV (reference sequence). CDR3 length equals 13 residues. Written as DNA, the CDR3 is TGTGCCAGCAGTTTAACTATTAGTGAAAAACTGTTTTTT. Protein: CASSLTISEKLFF. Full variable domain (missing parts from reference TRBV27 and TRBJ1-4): EAQVTQNPRYLITVTGKKLTVTCSQNMNHEYMSWYRQDPGLGLRQIYYSMNVEVTDKGDVPEGYKVSRKEKRNFPLILESPSPNQTSLYFCASSLTISEKLFFGSGTQLSVL.

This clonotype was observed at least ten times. This chain's CDR3 is CASSHLTGGSYEQYF. CDR3 nucleotide sequence: TGTGCCAGCAGTCATCTAACAGGGGGCTCCTACGAGCAGTACTTC. The genes are TRBV28 and TRBJ2-7, with TRBD1 matching 8 bases. J lost 0 bases, V lost 5 bases, and 6 bases had no gene match. The CDR3 spans 15 residues. The germline CDR1 and CDR2 sequences are MDHEN and SYDVKM.

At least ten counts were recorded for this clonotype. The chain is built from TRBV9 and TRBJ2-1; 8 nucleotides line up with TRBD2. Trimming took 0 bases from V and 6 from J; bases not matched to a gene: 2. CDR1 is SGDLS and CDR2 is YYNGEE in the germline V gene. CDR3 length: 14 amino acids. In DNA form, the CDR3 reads TGTGCCAGCAGCGTAGCAGGGACTAGCAATGAGCAGTTCTTC. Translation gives CASSVAGTSNEQFF.

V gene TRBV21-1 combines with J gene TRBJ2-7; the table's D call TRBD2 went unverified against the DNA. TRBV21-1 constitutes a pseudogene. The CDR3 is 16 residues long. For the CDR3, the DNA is TGTGCCAGCAGCAAAAACGAGCGGGAGGGCGAATACGACCAGTACTTC. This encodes CASSKNEREGEYDQYF.

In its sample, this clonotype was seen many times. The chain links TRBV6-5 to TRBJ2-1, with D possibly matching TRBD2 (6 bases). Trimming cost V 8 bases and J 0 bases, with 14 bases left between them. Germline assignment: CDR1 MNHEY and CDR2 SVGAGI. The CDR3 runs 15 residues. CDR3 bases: TGTGCCAGCTCCTTCTTCGGGAGCTCCTACAATGAGCAGTTCTTC. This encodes CASSFFGSSYNEQFF.

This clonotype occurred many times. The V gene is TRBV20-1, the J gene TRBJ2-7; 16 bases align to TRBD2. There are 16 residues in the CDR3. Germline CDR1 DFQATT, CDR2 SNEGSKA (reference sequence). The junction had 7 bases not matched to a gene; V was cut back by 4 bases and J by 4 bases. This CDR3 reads CSATGTSGRARYEQYF. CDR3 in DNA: TGCAGTGCTACAGGGACTAGCGGGAGGGCCAGGTACGAGCAGTACTTC.

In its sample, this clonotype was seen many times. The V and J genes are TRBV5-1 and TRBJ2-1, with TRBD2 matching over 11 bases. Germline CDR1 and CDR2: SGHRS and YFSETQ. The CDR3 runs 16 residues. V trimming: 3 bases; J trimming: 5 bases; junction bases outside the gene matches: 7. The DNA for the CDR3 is TGCGCCAGCAGCTCTGGGACTAGCGGAAAAAACAATGAGCAGTTCTTC. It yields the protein CASSSGTSGKNNEQFF.

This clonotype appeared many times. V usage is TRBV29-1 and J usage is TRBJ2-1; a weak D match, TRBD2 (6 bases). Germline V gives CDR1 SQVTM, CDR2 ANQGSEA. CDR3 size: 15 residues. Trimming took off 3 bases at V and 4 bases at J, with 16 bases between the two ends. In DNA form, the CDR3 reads TGCAGCGTTGACTCGGGATGGAGGGCGTACAATGAGCAGTTCTTC. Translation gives CSVDSGWRAYNEQFF.

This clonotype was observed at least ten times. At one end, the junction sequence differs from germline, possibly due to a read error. CDR3 nucleotide sequence: TGCAGTGCTAGAGATCGAGGGGGGATCGACTTT. Protein sequence: CSARDRGGIDF. The chain carries TRBV20-1 and TRBJ1-1, with D perhaps TRBD1 (6 bases). This CDR3 is built from 11 residues. CDR1 DFQATT and CDR2 SNEGSKA come from the germline V gene (reference sequence).

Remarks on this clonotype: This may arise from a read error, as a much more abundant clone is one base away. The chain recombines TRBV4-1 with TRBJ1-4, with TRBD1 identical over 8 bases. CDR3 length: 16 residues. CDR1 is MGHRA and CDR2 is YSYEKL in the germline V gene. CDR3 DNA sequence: TGCGCCAGCAGCCGAGACAGGGGAGGTGGTAATGAAAAAGTGTTTTTT. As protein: CASSRDRGGGNEKVFF.

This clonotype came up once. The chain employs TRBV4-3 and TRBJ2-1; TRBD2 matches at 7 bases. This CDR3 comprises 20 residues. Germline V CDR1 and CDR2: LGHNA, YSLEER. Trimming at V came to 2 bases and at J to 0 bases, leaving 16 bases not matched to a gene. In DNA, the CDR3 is TGCGCCAGCAGCCAATTTTCCCCTGTTGGGGGAGGGAGCTCCTACAATGAGCAGTTCTTC. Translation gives CASSQFSPVGGGSSYNEQFF.

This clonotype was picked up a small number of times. The DNA for the CDR3 is TGTGCCAGCAGCTTGGGGGTCTGGCGGGAGATGGGTGCAGATACGCAGTATTTT. Its translation: CASSLGVWREMGADTQYF. This chain links TRBV5-5 with TRBJ2-3, with 7 bases fitting TRBD2. This CDR3 has 18 amino acids. Unmatched junction bases numbered 14, after V lost 0 bases and J lost 4 bases. Germline values: CDR1 SGHKS, CDR2 YYEKEE (reference sequence).

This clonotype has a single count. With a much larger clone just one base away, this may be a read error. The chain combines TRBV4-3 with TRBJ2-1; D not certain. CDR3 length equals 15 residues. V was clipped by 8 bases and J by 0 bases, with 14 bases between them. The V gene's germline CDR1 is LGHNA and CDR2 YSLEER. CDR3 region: CASCWTLSSYNEQFF. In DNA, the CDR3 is TGCGCCAGCTGTTGGACCCTTAGCTCCTACAATGAGCAGTTCTTC.